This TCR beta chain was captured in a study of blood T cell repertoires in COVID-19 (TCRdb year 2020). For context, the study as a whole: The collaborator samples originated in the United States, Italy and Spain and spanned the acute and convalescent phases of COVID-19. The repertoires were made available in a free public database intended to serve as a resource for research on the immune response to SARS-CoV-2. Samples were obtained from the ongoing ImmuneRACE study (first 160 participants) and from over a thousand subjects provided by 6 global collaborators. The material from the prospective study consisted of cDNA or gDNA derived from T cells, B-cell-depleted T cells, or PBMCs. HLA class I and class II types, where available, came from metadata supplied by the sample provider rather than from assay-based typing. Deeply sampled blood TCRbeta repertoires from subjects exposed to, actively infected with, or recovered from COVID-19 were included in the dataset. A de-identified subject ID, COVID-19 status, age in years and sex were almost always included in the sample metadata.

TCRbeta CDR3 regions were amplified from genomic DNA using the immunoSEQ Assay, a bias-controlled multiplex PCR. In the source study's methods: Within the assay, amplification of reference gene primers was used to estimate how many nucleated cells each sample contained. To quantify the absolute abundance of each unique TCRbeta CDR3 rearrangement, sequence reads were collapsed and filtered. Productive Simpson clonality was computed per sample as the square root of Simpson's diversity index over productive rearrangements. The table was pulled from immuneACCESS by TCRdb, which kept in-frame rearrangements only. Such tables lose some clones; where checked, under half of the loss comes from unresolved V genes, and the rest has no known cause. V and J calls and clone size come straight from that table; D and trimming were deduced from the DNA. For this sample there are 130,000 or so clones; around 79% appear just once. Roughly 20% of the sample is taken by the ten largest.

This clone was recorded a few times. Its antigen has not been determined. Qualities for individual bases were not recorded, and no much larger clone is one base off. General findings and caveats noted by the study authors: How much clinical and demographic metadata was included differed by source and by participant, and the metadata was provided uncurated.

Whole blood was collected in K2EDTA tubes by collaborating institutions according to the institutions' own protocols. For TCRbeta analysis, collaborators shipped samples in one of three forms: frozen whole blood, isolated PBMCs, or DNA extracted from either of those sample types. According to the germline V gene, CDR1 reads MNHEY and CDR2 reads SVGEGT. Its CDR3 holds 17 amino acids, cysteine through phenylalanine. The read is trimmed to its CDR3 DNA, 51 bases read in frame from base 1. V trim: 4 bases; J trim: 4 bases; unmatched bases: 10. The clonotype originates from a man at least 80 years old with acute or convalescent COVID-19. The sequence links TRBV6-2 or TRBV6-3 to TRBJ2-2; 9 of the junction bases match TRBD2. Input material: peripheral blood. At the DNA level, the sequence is TGTGCCAGCAGTTCACTTCCGGGACTAGCCCTCACCGGGGAGCTGTTTTTT. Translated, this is CASSSLPGLALTGELFF.